The subject of this entry is one T cell receptor beta chain. Its matching antigen is unknown. As defined, naive CD8 cells were CD45RO-negative and positively selected for CCR7, with terminally differentiated effector memory CD45RA+ cells excluded. V gave up 5 bases and J gave up 0 bases, with 15 bases separating them. CDR1 is SGDLS and CDR2 is YYNGEE in the germline V gene. This CDR3 is 16 amino acids long. The assay was immunoSEQ multiplex PCR, and TCRdb's table has in-frame clones only and misses some. The sample contains about 2.1 million clones, roughly 95% of which appear only once. The data belong to a study of shared clonotypes between healthy human individuals. The study's findings and limits: Estimated clonotype richness was generally higher in naive than memory subsets. All-four-donor shared clonotypes had higher generation probabilities than non-shared clonotypes did. Clonotypes that were shared across a few donors made up 4% to 6% of naive CD4 clonotypes.

This rearrangement joins TRBV9 to TRBJ2-1; D uncertain. What was sequenced was naive CD8+ T cells from PBMCs. The origin of this receptor is a man aged 18-30 years in good health. Some clones in this sample may be carry-over from other donors' samples. CDR3 sequence reads: CASSAVGSSSYNEQFF. The CDR3 DNA reads as TGTGCCAGCAGTGCCGTCGGCTCAAGCTCCTACAATGAGCAGTTCTTC.